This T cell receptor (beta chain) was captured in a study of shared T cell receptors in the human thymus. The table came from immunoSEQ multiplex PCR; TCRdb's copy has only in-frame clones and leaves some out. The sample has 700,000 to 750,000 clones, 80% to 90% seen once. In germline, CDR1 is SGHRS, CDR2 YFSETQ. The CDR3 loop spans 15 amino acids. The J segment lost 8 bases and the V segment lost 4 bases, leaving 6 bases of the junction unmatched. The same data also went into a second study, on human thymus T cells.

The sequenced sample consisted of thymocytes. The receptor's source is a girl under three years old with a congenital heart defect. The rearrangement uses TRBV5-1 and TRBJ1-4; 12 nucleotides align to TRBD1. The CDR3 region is CASSEGQGAWEKLFF. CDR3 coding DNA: TGCGCCAGCAGCGAGGGACAGGGGGCATGGGAAAAACTGTTTTTT.